A selection of T cell receptor beta chains follows, all from one sample in a study of T cells in tumors after PD-1 blockade. Generated by immunoSEQ multiplex PCR, the TCRdb table keeps only in-frame clones and is missing some. Here the sample spans more than 20,000 clones, more than 70% being singletons. Sample: PBMCs, taken before anti-PD-1 treatment. These receptors came from a human donor with basal cell carcinoma. CDR3s leave out the opening cysteine and the closing phenylalanine or tryptophan. A D gene is named only where the DNA matches it firmly.

J gene: TRBJ2-1
V gene: TRBV6-4
D gene: TRBD2
CDR3 protein: ASSLTSGGNEQF

J gene: TRBJ2-3
V gene: TRBV9
D gene: NA
CDR3 protein: ASSVGVWEDTQY

J gene: TRBJ1-5
V gene: TRBV29-1
D gene: NA
CDR3 protein: SVGGVDDQPQH

J gene: TRBJ2-7
V gene: TRBV20-1
D gene: NA
CDR3 protein: SASKGRGYEQY

J gene: TRBJ2-7
V gene: TRBV5-1
D gene: NA
CDR3 protein: ASSSSYGGHEQY

J gene: TRBJ2-2
V gene: TRBV5-1
D gene: TRBD2
CDR3 protein: ASRSVGTSGSPNTGELF

J gene: TRBJ1-3
V gene: TRBV29-1
D gene: NA
CDR3 protein: SVESWKGNTIY

J gene: TRBJ2-5
V gene: TRBV9
D gene: TRBD2
CDR3 protein: ASSVGLAGAETQY

J gene: TRBJ2-1
V gene: TRBV24-1
D gene: NA
CDR3 protein: ATSDWGAANNEQF

J gene: TRBJ1-5
V gene: TRBV6-1
D gene: TRBD1
CDR3 protein: ASSENRGRVGGPQH

J gene: TRBJ2-7
V gene: TRBV5-1
D gene: NA
CDR3 protein: ASSSGQPTYEQY

J gene: TRBJ2-2
V gene: TRBV30
D gene: NA
CDR3 protein: VLDRQNTGELF

J gene: TRBJ2-7
V gene: TRBV6-6
D gene: NA
CDR3 protein: ASSYSSEGNEQY

J gene: TRBJ2-7
V gene: TRBV6-5
D gene: NA
CDR3 protein: ASSQSTDDSYEQY

J gene: TRBJ1-1
V gene: TRBV7-9
D gene: NA
CDR3 protein: ASSLTEGTEAF

J gene: TRBJ2-1
V gene: TRBV2
D gene: NA
CDR3 protein: PSCYGWAGLGSSYNEQF

J gene: TRBJ1-5
V gene: TRBV5-6
D gene: NA
CDR3 protein: ASSLQGLRNQPQH

J gene: TRBJ1-2
V gene: TRBV3-1/TRBV3-2
D gene: NA
CDR3 protein: ASSPSRTDGYT

J gene: TRBJ2-3
V gene: TRBV6-4
D gene: TRBD2
CDR3 protein: ASSRLAGSTDTQY

J gene: TRBJ2-7
V gene: TRBV27
D gene: NA
CDR3 protein: ASSSQKGFSYEQY

J gene: TRBJ2-5
V gene: TRBV9
D gene: TRBD2
CDR3 protein: ASSDQGLAGGLQETQY

J gene: TRBJ2-7
V gene: TRBV19
D gene: TRBD2
CDR3 protein: ASSIEVGGPYEQY

J gene: TRBJ1-2
V gene: TRBV12-3/TRBV12-4
D gene: TRBD1
CDR3 protein: ASSRTGVGYT

J gene: TRBJ2-1
V gene: TRBV2
D gene: TRBD1
CDR3 protein: ASIWTGTYNEQF

J gene: TRBJ2-1
V gene: TRBV21-1
D gene: NA
CDR3 protein: ASSKAELGARSSYNEQF

J gene: TRBJ2-7
V gene: TRBV5-1
D gene: NA
CDR3 protein: ASSPQGHRANYEQY

J gene: TRBJ2-7
V gene: TRBV28
D gene: TRBD1
CDR3 protein: ASSFPRQGLYEQY

J gene: TRBJ2-3
V gene: TRBV12-3/TRBV12-4
D gene: NA
CDR3 protein: ASSLGHLGTQY

J gene: TRBJ1-5
V gene: TRBV6-5
D gene: TRBD1
CDR3 protein: ASSPTGQGDQPQH

J gene: TRBJ2-5
V gene: TRBV30
D gene: TRBD2
CDR3 protein: AWTSGGAQETQY

J gene: TRBJ1-6
V gene: TRBV19
D gene: TRBD1
CDR3 protein: ASRNEGQGNSPLH

J gene: TRBJ1-4
V gene: TRBV25-1
D gene: NA
CDR3 protein: ATSPPGAGEKLF

J gene: TRBJ2-3
V gene: TRBV3-1/TRBV3-2
D gene: TRBD2
CDR3 protein: ASSQAGGPTDTQY

J gene: TRBJ2-2
V gene: TRBV7-2
D gene: NA
CDR3 protein: ASTLGLTLSTGELF

J gene: TRBJ2-4
V gene: TRBV7-4
D gene: NA
CDR3 protein: ASSLALGSKNIQY

J gene: TRBJ2-6
V gene: TRBV7-6
D gene: NA
CDR3 protein: ASSPGISGVLT

J gene: TRBJ2-5
V gene: TRBV19
D gene: TRBD1
CDR3 protein: ASSMAGGGFQETQY

J gene: TRBJ1-2
V gene: TRBV9
D gene: TRBD1
CDR3 protein: ASSLSDRAHGYT

J gene: TRBJ1-4
V gene: TRBV28
D gene: NA
CDR3 protein: ASSLSGARSNEKLF

J gene: TRBJ2-1
V gene: TRBV7-9
D gene: TRBD2
CDR3 protein: ASGRLAEEQF

J gene: TRBJ2-5
V gene: TRBV5-5
D gene: NA
CDR3 protein: ASEIGLEETQY

J gene: TRBJ2-7
V gene: TRBV6-5
D gene: TRBD2
CDR3 protein: ASTGGSLDEQY

J gene: TRBJ1-4
V gene: TRBV5-4
D gene: NA
CDR3 protein: ASSLKGGSGEKLF

J gene: TRBJ2-1
V gene: TRBV7-9
D gene: TRBD2
CDR3 protein: ASSYPGLAGRSSYNEQF

J gene: TRBJ1-5
V gene: TRBV5-4
D gene: NA
CDR3 protein: ASSMGSNQPQH

J gene: TRBJ1-4
V gene: TRBV9
D gene: TRBD1
CDR3 protein: ASSVTGGTNEKLF

J gene: TRBJ2-7
V gene: TRBV27
D gene: NA
CDR3 protein: ASASGSEYEQY

J gene: TRBJ2-7
V gene: TRBV19
D gene: NA
CDR3 protein: ASSPGLTYEQY

J gene: TRBJ1-1
V gene: TRBV5-1
D gene: NA
CDR3 protein: ASSLGGNTEAF

J gene: TRBJ2-5
V gene: TRBV27
D gene: TRBD2
CDR3 protein: ASTSGGPGGETQY

J gene: TRBJ2-1
V gene: TRBV2
D gene: NA
CDR3 protein: PCCDGGAGVGSSYNEQF

J gene: TRBJ1-2
V gene: TRBV7-2
D gene: NA
CDR3 protein: ASSLEGGGSLYGYT

J gene: TRBJ2-3
V gene: TRBV7-2
D gene: NA
CDR3 protein: ASSLGGGRDTQY

J gene: TRBJ1-3
V gene: TRBV5-1
D gene: NA
CDR3 protein: ASDPGQGRSGNTIY

J gene: TRBJ2-7
V gene: TRBV19
D gene: TRBD1
CDR3 protein: ASSIAGGPYEQY

J gene: TRBJ1-1
V gene: TRBV19
D gene: TRBD1
CDR3 protein: ASSTSLRGLQGQLNTEAF

J gene: TRBJ2-3
V gene: TRBV23-1
D gene: TRBD1
CDR3 protein: ASSPVVRDSHTDTQY

J gene: TRBJ2-1
V gene: TRBV2
D gene: TRBD2
CDR3 protein: ATSYGGARVGSSYNEQF

J gene: TRBJ2-3
V gene: TRBV7-3
D gene: TRBD1
CDR3 protein: ASSPQGSTDTQY